These T cell receptor beta chains were read from a single sample in a study of blood T cells in healthy people across ages. One entry per CDR3 protein, called by TCRdb with MiXCR from the 5' RACE reads. This sample carries 1.5 million to 2 million distinct CDR3 sequences, 30% to 40% of them seen once, and the ten largest clones take under 25%. Sequencing was performed on blood. Receptor source: a human donor in good health. Both conserved end residues are part of each CDR3. D genes are given only for firm matches. Clone size is stated in some rows and not others, as once, few, many or a class when expanded.

CASSQTQGLVNQPQHF TGCGCCAGCAGCCAAACACAGGGGCTAGTCAATCAGCCCCAGCATTTT TRBD1 . TRBJ1-5 16 TRBV4-1
CASSSTSGEVNTQYF TGCGCCAGCAGCTCAACTAGCGGGGAGGTGAATACGCAGTATTTT TRBD2 few TRBJ2-3 15 TRBV5-1
CASSQVGREDKLFF TGCGCCAGCAGCCAAGTCGGCAGGGAGGACAAACTGTTTTTT . . TRBJ1-4 14 TRBV4-3
CASSSRDYRISGANVLTF TGCGCCAGCAGCTCCCGGGACTACCGTATCTCTGGGGCCAACGTCCTGACTTTC TRBD2 few TRBJ2-6 18 TRBV4-1
CASTLEGGNTEAFF TGTGCCAGCACCTTGGAGGGTGGCAACACTGAAGCTTTCTTT . . TRBJ1-1 14 TRBV7-9
CATSRGGGNGEAFF TGTGCCACCAGCAGGGGAGGGGGCAATGGTGAAGCTTTCTTT TRBD1 few TRBJ1-1 14 TRBV15
CASSRGTAQDGYTF TGTGCCAGCTCACGAGGGACAGCCCAGGATGGCTACACCTTC TRBD1 . TRBJ1-2 14 TRBV18
CASSSLGGGDTEAFF TGTGCCAGCAGCTCCCTGGGAGGGGGGGACACTGAAGCTTTCTTT . . TRBJ1-1 15 TRBV7-2
CASSQGTGAGLTYEQYF TGCGCCAGCAGCCAAGGGACCGGGGCGGGTCTAACCTACGAGCAGTACTTC . . TRBJ2-7 17 TRBV4-3
CSVEGQPYQETQYF TGCAGCGTTGAGGGACAGCCGTACCAAGAGACCCAGTACTTC TRBD1 few TRBJ2-5 14 TRBV29-1
CASSEFLDLRTQYF TGTGCCAGCAGTGAATTTCTGGATTTGCGGACCCAGTACTTC . few TRBJ2-5 14 TRBV2
CASRLGGDGYTF TGTGCCAGTCGCCTGGGGGGAGATGGCTACACCTTC . . TRBJ1-2 12 TRBV3-1
CSVVRTSGGYEQFF TGCAGCGTCGTCAGGACTAGCGGGGGGTATGAGCAGTTCTTC TRBD2 many TRBJ2-1 14 TRBV29-1
CASRYPTIGGGTDTQYF TGTGCCAGCAGATACCCTACGATAGGCGGGGGCACAGATACGCAGTATTTT . . TRBJ2-3 17 TRBV27
CASSVVGTTYNEQFF TGTGCCAGCAGCGTAGTCGGGACGACCTACAATGAGCAGTTCTTC . . TRBJ2-1 15 TRBV9
CASSKAGAQNIQYF TGTGCCAGCAGTAAAGCGGGGGCCCAAAACATTCAGTACTTC TRBD2 few TRBJ2-4 14 TRBV7-2
CASSLFRAGTSSPLHF TGTGCCAGCAGTTTATTTAGGGCCGGGACTTCTTCACCCCTCCACTTT . few TRBJ1-6 16 TRBV28
CASSHPTGISGANVLTF TGTGCCAGCAGTCACCCGACAGGGATATCTGGGGCCAACGTCCTGACTTTC TRBD1 . TRBJ2-6 17 TRBV2
CASSLGGGVGNYGYTF TGTGCCAGCAGCTTAGGGGGTGGGGTTGGAAACTATGGCTACACCTTC . many TRBJ1-2 16 TRBV7-2
CASSLYDLTAYEQYF TGTGCCAGCAGCTTGTACGACCTTACCGCCTACGAGCAGTACTTC . few TRBJ2-7 15 TRBV5-5
CSVGEAQGAGEQYF TGCAGCGTTGGGGAGGCCCAGGGAGCAGGCGAGCAGTACTTC . . TRBJ2-7 14 TRBV29-1
CASSSPGQENLYGYTF TGTGCCAGCAGCTCTCCCGGACAGGAGAATCTCTATGGCTACACCTTC TRBD1 . TRBJ1-2 16 TRBV5-6
CASSPLTGGIGTEAFF TGTGCCAGTAGTCCCTTAACAGGGGGTATCGGCACTGAAGCTTTCTTT TRBD1 few TRBJ1-1 16 TRBV19
CASSLGLAGAHYPDTQYF TGTGCCAGCAGCTTGGGACTAGCGGGGGCCCATTATCCGGATACGCAGTATTTT TRBD2 few TRBJ2-3 18 TRBV5-5
CASSSRRGGSVETQYF TGTGCCAGCAGTTCCCGTCGGGGCGGCTCGGTGGAGACCCAGTACTTC . . TRBJ2-5 16 TRBV12-3/TRBV12-4
CASSQGFNYGYTF TGTGCCAGCAGCCAGGGGTTTAACTATGGCTACACCTTC . . TRBJ1-2 13 TRBV9
CASSDPVVRAGGRTDTQYF TGTGCCAGCAGTGACCCCGTCGTCAGAGCGGGGGGTCGCACAGATACGCAGTATTTT TRBD2 . TRBJ2-3 19 TRBV2
CAISESGGPTDTQYF TGTGCCATCAGTGAGTCTGGGGGCCCCACAGATACGCAGTATTTT . . TRBJ2-3 15 TRBV10-3
CATHLRTGGTEAFF TGTGCCACCCACCTACGGACAGGGGGCACTGAAGCTTTCTTT TRBD1 few TRBJ1-1 14 TRBV11-1
CASTPIGPYTDTQYF TGTGCCAGCACTCCGATTGGGCCGTACACAGATACGCAGTATTTT . few TRBJ2-3 15 TRBV28
CASSTPLDTQYF TGTGCCAGCAGCACCCCCTTGGATACGCAGTATTTT . many TRBJ2-3 12 TRBV28
CASSPVAGGGNTEAFF TGTGCCAGCTCACCAGTGGCAGGGGGCGGAAACACTGAAGCTTTCTTT TRBD1 . TRBJ1-1 16 TRBV18
CASRRDGGETQFF TGTGCCAGCAGGAGAGATGGAGGAGAGACCCAGTTCTTC . . TRBJ2-1 13 TRBV2
CSASQLAGTDTQYF TGCAGTGCTAGCCAACTAGCGGGGACAGATACGCAGTATTTT TRBD2 . TRBJ2-3 14 TRBV20-1
CASSLAGDATGELFF TGTGCCAGCAGTTTGGCGGGGGACGCAACGGGGGAGCTGTTTTTT TRBD2 . TRBJ2-2 15 TRBV6-2/TRBV6-3
CAISDGPDQSQADTQYF TGTGCCATCAGTGACGGCCCGGATCAATCGCAAGCAGATACGCAGTATTTT . few TRBJ2-3 17 TRBV10-3
CASSRQGRSSYEQYF TGTGCCAGCTCACGACAGGGAAGGAGCTCCTACGAGCAGTACTTC TRBD1 . TRBJ2-7 15 TRBV18
CASSRTGQGVKFNYGYTF TGTGCCAGCTCCCGAACGGGACAGGGGGTGAAGTTCAACTATGGCTACACCTTC TRBD1 . TRBJ1-2 18 TRBV6-1
CATSRDWGTDTQYF TGTGCCACCAGCAGAGATTGGGGCACAGATACGCAGTATTTT . . TRBJ2-3 14 TRBV15
CASSQDRRGNNEQFF TGCGCCAGCAGCCAAGATCGTCGGGGGAACAATGAGCAGTTCTTC . . TRBJ2-1 15 TRBV4-3
CSVRGRFSYEQYF TGCAGCGTCCGGGGACGGTTCTCCTACGAGCAGTACTTC . . TRBJ2-7 13 TRBV29-1
CSVEDSHTEAFF TGCAGCGTTGAAGACAGTCACACTGAAGCTTTCTTT . . TRBJ1-1 12 TRBV29-1
CASSPGPGRGETQYF TGTGCCAGCAGCCCTGGTCCGGGGCGAGGAGAGACCCAGTACTTC . . TRBJ2-5 15 TRBV9
CSASGLAGESDTQYF TGCAGTGCTAGTGGACTAGCGGGGGAGTCGGATACGCAGTATTTT TRBD2 . TRBJ2-3 15 TRBV20-1
CASSYFRDGDYEQYF TGCGCCAGCAGCTACTTCCGGGACGGGGACTACGAGCAGTACTTC . few TRBJ2-7 15 TRBV5-1
CGSSRSRSYNERFF TGTGGCAGCAGCCGTAGCAGGTCCTACAATGAGCGGTTCTTC . . TRBJ2-1 14 TRBV7-2
CSARGRVSGGGEQFF TGCAGTGCTAGAGGTCGGGTTAGCGGGGGAGGTGAGCAGTTCTTC TRBD2 . TRBJ2-1 15 TRBV20-1
CASSYTGSNEQYF TGTGCCAGCAGTTATACAGGGAGCAACGAGCAGTACTTC . . TRBJ2-7 13 TRBV6-2/TRBV6-3
CASSFSRETQYF TGTGCCAGCAGCTTTAGTCGCGAGACCCAGTACTTC . many TRBJ2-5 12 TRBV7-2
CSVERLYGTYEQYF TGCAGCGTGGAGCGGCTATACGGTACCTACGAGCAGTACTTC . . TRBJ2-7 14 TRBV29-1
CASSLDPGEETQYF TGTGCCAGCAGCTTAGATCCAGGGGAAGAGACCCAGTACTTC . many TRBJ2-5 14 TRBV7-6
CASSYSTRPGGTEAFF TGTGCCAGCAGTTACTCCACAAGACCCGGGGGGACTGAAGCTTTCTTT . . TRBJ1-1 16 TRBV6-5